The 16 T cell receptor beta chains below all came from one sample that was sequenced in a study of T cells in Graves' hyperthyroidism and ophthalmopathy. RNA transcripts provided the source from which TCR beta CDR3 regions were amplified. The HTBI set primed first-round TCR CDR3 RT-PCR. In TCRdb, the multiplex PCR reads were re-called with MiXCR into one record per CDR3 protein. The sample has approximately 560,000 distinct CDR3 sequences; 46% are singletons. Material: peripheral blood or thyroid tissue (not recorded which). These receptors were taken from a woman younger than 35 with Graves' hyperthyroidism.

Notes on this clonotype: This may stem from a read error, because a much larger clone lies one nucleotide away. The rearrangement uses TRBV12-3 or TRBV12-4 and TRBJ2-5; no firm D call. The CDR3 contains 10 residues. The V and J ends lost 8 bases and 0 bases respectively, with 1 base between them. The CDR3 DNA reads as TGTGCCAGCTACCAAGAGACCCAGTACTTC. Protein sequence: CASYQETQYF.

This clonotype was detected only a few times. J is TRBJ1-2 and V is TRBV20-1, with 7 positions matching TRBD1. The CDR3 loop spans 12 amino acids. Germline trimming cut 6 bases from V and 5 bases from J; bases unmatched to any gene: 6. Per germline, CDR1 DFQATT and CDR2 SNEGSKA (reference sequence). CDR3 sequence reads: CSASRGGYGYTF. CDR3 in DNA: TGCAGTGCCAGCAGGGGGGGGTATGGCTACACCTTC.

This clonotype was observed a single time. The chain has TRBV29-1 and TRBJ2-5; 7 bases are a match to TRBD2. The CDR3 runs 13 residues. V gave up 4 bases and J gave up 2 bases; unmatched junction bases: 4. Germline values: CDR1 SQVTM, CDR2 ANQGSEA. The CDR3, as DNA: TGCAGCGTTGGAGCGGGACTGCAAGAGACCCAGTACTTC. Translating it yields CSVGAGLQETQYF. The whole variable domain, filled in from reference TRBV29-1 and TRBJ2-5, reads SAVISQKPSRDICQRGTSLTIQCQVDSQVTMMFWYRQQPGQSLTLIATANQGSEATYESGFVIDKFPISRPNLTFSTLTVSNMSPEDSSIYLCSVGAGLQETQYFGPGTRLLVL.

This clonotype occurred a few times. The chain carries TRBV7-2 and TRBJ1-1; tentative D call: TRBD1 (6 bases). Germline lookup yields CDR1 SGHTA and CDR2 FQGNSA. V shed 4 bases and J shed 0 bases, with 15 bases lying between them. The CDR3 extends over 16 amino acids. In nucleotides, the CDR3 is TGTGCCAGCAGCTCAGCGGGGGCGGGGATGAACACTGAAGCTTTCTTT. It is translated as CASSSAGAGMNTEAFF.

This clonotype showed up just once. CDR3 protein: CAKEGATYGYTF. Here the CDR3 DNA reads TGTGCTAAGGAGGGGGCTACCTATGGCTACACCTTC. The J gene is TRBJ1-2, the V gene TRBV2, with 7 positions matching TRBD1. CDR1 and CDR2 from the germline V gene are SNHLY and FYNNEI. The CDR3 is made up of 12 amino acids.

The gene calls are TRBV25-1 and TRBJ1-2; D is unclear. Germline CDR1 MGHDK, CDR2 SYGVNS. CDR3 size: 16 residues. Trimming took 6 bases from V and 5 from J, leaving 22 bases between them. The CDR3 DNA sequence: TGTGCCAGCAGCTCCCTTAAGAAAGCGGGGATTTATGGCTACACCTTC. It specifies CASSSLKKAGIYGYTF.

The chain recombines TRBV7-2 with TRBJ2-2; D is undetermined. This CDR3 is 14 amino acids long. Germline CDR1 reads SGHTA; CDR2 reads FQGNSA. The V end lost 1 base, the J end lost 6 bases, and 9 bases lay between the germline ends. The CDR3 sequence is CASSLVVRAGELFF. The CDR3 DNA sequence: TGTGCCAGCAGCTTAGTCGTCCGAGCCGGGGAGCTGTTTTTT.

The genes are TRBV19 and TRBJ2-7, with TRBD1 matching over 9 bases. CDR3 length: 14 residues. Germline loops: CDR1 LNHDA, CDR2 SQIVND (reference sequence). V was pared by 6 bases and J by 4 bases, with 7 bases of the junction left unmatched. CDR3 nucleotides: TGTGCCAGTAGGCTCCGGGACAGGGCGTACGAGCAGTACTTC. This translates into CASRLRDRAYEQYF.

This clonotype was counted at least ten times. The chain combines TRBV20-1 with TRBJ2-5, with 11 bases fitting TRBD2. This CDR3 has 13 residues. CDR1 and CDR2 (germline): DFQATT, SNEGSKA (reference sequence). J was trimmed by 5 bases and V by 3 bases; bases with no gene match: 2. In nucleotides, the CDR3 is TGCAGTGCTAGCCCTAGCGGGAGGGAGACCCAGTACTTC. Translated, it gives CSASPSGRETQYF.

V usage is TRBV7-8 and J usage is TRBJ1-5; the match to TRBD1 covers 7 bases. The CDR3 is made up of 14 amino acids. V was pared by 3 bases and J by 7 bases, with 6 bases of the junction left unmatched. CDR1 is SGHVS, CDR2 FQNEAQ, per germline. The CDR3 here is CASSLVPGGQPQHF. CDR3 sequence (DNA): TGTGCCAGCAGCTTGGTCCCAGGGGGGCAGCCCCAGCATTTT.

Many counts were recorded for this clonotype. The chain is built from TRBV7-9 and TRBJ1-2; the D is unclear. The CDR3 spans 12 residues. Germline CDR1 SEHNR, CDR2 FQNEAQ (reference sequence). The V end lost 8 bases, the J end lost 5 bases, and 12 bases lay between the germline ends. CDR3 sequence (DNA): TGTGCCAGCTGGGCAGGCTTTTATGGCTACACCTTC. This sequence encodes CASWAGFYGYTF.

V usage is TRBV7-9 and J usage is TRBJ2-3; D is unclear. Per germline, CDR1 SEHNR and CDR2 FQNEAQ (reference sequence). This CDR3 is built from 16 residues. V shed 5 bases and J shed 1 base, with 16 bases lying between them. This chain's CDR3 is CASSMSWSSGTDTQYF. Written as DNA, the CDR3 is TGTGCCAGCAGCATGAGCTGGAGTTCGGGCACAGATACGCAGTATTTT.

The table lists this clonotype with many counts. This chain uses TRBV29-1 with TRBJ1-1; possible D gene TRBD1, 6 bases. V lost 4 bases, J lost 6 bases, and 15 bases lay in between. Germline V lookup: CDR1 SQVTM, CDR2 ANQGSEA. The CDR3 is 13 residues long. This chain's CDR3 is CSVVAGKGAEAFF. CDR3 sequence (DNA): TGCAGCGTTGTAGCGGGGAAGGGGGCTGAAGCTTTCTTT. Together with reference TRBV29-1 and TRBJ1-1, the CDR3 gives the full variable domain: SAVISQKPSRDICQRGTSLTIQCQVDSQVTMMFWYRQQPGQSLTLIATANQGSEATYESGFVIDKFPISRPNLTFSTLTVSNMSPEDSSIYLCSVVAGKGAEAFFGQGTRLTVV.

The chain employs TRBV9 and TRBJ1-2; TRBD1 is a possible D gene (5 bases). The germline gives CDR1 SGDLS, CDR2 YYNGEE. The CDR3 has 16 amino acids. V lost 4 bases, J lost 4 bases, and 20 bases lay in between. Here the CDR3 DNA reads TGTGCCAGCAGCCAACCCTCGGCAGGGTCCATCTATGGCTACACCTTC. Its translation is CASSQPSAGSIYGYTF.

This clonotype appeared a few times. The chain's CDR3 is CASRPRGQGWETQYF. In nucleotides, the CDR3 is TGTGCCAGCCGCCCAAGGGGTCAGGGGTGGGAGACCCAGTACTTC. J is TRBJ2-5 and V is TRBV2; possible D gene TRBD1, 6 bases. Germline V gene data show CDR1 as SNHLY and CDR2 as FYNNEI. With 8 bases removed from V and 5 bases from J, the gap between germline ends came to 21 bases. The CDR3 is 15 amino acids.

The V call is TRBV9, the J call TRBJ2-7, with D possibly being TRBD2 (6 bases). The CDR3 totals 15 residues. Per the germline V gene, CDR1 is SGDLS and CDR2 is YYNGEE. Trimming pared 0 bases from V and 3 bases from J, leaving 13 bases between. Written as DNA, the CDR3 is TGTGCCAGCAGCGTAGCTCCGGGGGTTAACTACGAGCAGTACTTC. Protein sequence: CASSVAPGVNYEQYF.